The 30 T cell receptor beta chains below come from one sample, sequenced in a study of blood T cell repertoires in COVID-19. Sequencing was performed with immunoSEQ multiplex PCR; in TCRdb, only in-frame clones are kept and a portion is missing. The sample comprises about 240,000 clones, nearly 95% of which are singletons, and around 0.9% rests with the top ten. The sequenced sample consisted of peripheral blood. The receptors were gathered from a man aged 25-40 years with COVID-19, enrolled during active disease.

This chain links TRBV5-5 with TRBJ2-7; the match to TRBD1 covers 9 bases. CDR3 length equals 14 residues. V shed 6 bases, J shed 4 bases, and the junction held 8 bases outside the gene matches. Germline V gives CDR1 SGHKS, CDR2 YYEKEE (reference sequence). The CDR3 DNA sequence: TGTGCCAGCAACCCCGAGACAGGGGGTTACGAGCAGTACTTC. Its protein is CASNPETGGYEQYF.

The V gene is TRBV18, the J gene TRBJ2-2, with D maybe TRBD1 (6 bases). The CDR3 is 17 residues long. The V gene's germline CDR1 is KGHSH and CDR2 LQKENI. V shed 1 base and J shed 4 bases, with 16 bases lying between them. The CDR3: CASSPRVQGSGTGELFF. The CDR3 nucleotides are TGTGCCAGCTCACCACGGGTACAGGGTTCGGGCACCGGGGAGCTGTTTTTT.

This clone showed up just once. The CDR3 here is CASSFSGGAPGELFF. In nucleotides, the CDR3 is TGTGCCAGCAGCTTTAGCGGGGGGGCCCCCGGGGAGCTGTTTTTT. This chain connects TRBV3-1 (or the pseudogene TRBV3-2) to TRBJ2-2; 11 nucleotides match TRBD2. Germline V gene lookup returns CDR1 LGHDT and CDR2 YNNKEL (reference sequence). The CDR3 loop spans 15 amino acids. With V trimmed by 5 bases and J by 6 bases, 5 bases remained unmatched.

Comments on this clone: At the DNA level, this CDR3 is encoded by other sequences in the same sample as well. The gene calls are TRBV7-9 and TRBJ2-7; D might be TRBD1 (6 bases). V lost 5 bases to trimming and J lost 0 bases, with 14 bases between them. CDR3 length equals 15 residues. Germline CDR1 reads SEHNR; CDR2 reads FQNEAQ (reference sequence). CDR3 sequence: CASSARQDPSYEQYF. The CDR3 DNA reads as TGTGCCAGCAGCGCCCGACAGGACCCCTCCTACGAGCAGTACTTC.

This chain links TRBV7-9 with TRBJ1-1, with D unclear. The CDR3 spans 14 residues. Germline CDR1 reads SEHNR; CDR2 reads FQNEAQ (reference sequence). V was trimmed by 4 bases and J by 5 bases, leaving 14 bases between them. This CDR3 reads CASSSGSFRTEAFF. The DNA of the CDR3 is TGTGCCAGCAGCTCGGGGTCCTTTAGGACTGAAGCTTTCTTT.

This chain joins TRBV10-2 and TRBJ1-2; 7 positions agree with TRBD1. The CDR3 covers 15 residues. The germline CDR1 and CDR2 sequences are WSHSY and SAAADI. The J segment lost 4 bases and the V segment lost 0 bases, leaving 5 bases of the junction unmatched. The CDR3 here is CASSESIGQVYGYTF. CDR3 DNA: TGCGCCAGCAGTGAGTCAATCGGACAGGTCTATGGCTACACCTTC.

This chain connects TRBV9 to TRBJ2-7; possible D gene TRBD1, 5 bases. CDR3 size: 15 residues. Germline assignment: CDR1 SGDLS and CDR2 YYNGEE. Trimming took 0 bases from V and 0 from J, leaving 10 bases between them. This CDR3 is CASSVGPDNSYEQYF. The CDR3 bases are TGTGCCAGCAGCGTAGGACCGGACAACTCCTACGAGCAGTACTTC. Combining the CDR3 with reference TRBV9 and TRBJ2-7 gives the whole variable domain DSGVTQTPKHLITATGQRVTLRCSPRSGDLSVYWYQQSLDQGLQFLIQYYNGEERAKGNILERFSAQQFPDLHSELNLSSLELGDSALYFCASSVGPDNSYEQYFGPGTRLTVT.

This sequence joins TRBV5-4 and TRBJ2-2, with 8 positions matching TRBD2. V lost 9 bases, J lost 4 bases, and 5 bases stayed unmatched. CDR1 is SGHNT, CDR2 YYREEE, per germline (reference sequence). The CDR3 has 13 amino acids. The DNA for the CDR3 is TGTGCCATTAGCGGGGTGAGCACCGGGGAGCTGTTTTTT. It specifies CAISGVSTGELFF.

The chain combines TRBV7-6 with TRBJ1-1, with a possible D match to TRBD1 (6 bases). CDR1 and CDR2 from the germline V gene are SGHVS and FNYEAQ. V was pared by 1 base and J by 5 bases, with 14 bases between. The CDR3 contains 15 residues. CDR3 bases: TGTGCCAGCAGCTTAGAGTTACAGGGCGAGACTGAAGCTTTCTTT. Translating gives CASSLELQGETEAFF. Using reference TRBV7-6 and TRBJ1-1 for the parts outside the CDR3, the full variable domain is GAGVSQSPRYKVTKRGQDVALRCDPISGHVSLYWYRQALGQGPEFLTYFNYEAQQDKSGLPNDRFSAERPEGSISTLTIQRTEQRDSAMYRCASSLELQGETEAFFGQGTRLTVV.

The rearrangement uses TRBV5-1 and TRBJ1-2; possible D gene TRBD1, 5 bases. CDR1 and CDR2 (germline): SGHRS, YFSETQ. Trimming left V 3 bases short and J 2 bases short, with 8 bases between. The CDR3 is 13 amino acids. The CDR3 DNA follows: TGCGCCAGCAGCTCGGGGGGAAACTATGGCTACACCTTC. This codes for CASSSGGNYGYTF. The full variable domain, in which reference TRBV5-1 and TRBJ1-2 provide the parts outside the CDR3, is KAGVTQTPRYLIKTRGQQVTLSCSPISGHRSVSWYQQTPGQGLQFLFEYFSETQRNKGNFPGRFSGRQFSNSRSEMNVSTLELGDSALYLCASSSGGNYGYTFGSGTRLTVV.

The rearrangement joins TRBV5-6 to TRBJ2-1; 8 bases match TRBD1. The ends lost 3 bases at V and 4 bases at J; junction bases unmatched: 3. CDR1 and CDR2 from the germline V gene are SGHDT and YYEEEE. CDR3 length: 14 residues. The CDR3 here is CASSWDRMYNEQFF. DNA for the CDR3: TGTGCCAGCAGCTGGGACAGGATGTACAATGAGCAGTTCTTC.

CDR3 nucleotides: TGTGCCAGCAGTGACAGGGAATCGAGGACTGAAGCTTTCTTT. Residues: CASSDRESRTEAFF. This rearrangement joins TRBV2 to TRBJ1-1; tentatively, D is TRBD1 (5 bases). The ends were cut back, 3 bases at V and 5 bases at J, with 13 bases in the middle. Germline V gene lookup returns CDR1 SNHLY and CDR2 FYNNEI. This CDR3 comprises 14 residues.

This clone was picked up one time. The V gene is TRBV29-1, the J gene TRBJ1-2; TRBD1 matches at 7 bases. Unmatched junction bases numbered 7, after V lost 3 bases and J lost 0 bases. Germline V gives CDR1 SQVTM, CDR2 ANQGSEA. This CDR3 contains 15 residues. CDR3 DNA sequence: TGCAGCGTTGATAGGTGGGACAGCACTAACTATGGCTACACCTTC. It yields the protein CSVDRWDSTNYGYTF.

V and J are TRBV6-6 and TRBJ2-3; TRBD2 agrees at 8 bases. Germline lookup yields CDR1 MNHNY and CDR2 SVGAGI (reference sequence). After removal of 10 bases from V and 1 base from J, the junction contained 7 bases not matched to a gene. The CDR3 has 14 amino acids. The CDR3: CATRGGPGTDTQYF. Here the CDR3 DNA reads TGTGCCACTCGGGGGGGCCCTGGCACAGATACGCAGTATTTT.

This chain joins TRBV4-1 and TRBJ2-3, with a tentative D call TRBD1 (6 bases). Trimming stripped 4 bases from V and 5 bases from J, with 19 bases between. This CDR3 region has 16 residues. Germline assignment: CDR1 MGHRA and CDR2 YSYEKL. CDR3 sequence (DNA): TGCGCCAGCAGCCGCCCATCGACAGGATGGATAGATACGCAGTATTTT. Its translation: CASSRPSTGWIDTQYF.

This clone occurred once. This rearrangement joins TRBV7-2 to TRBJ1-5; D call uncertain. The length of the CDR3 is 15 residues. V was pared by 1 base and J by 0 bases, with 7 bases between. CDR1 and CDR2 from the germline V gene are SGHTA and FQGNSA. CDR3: CASSLGQNSNQPQHF. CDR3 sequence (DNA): TGTGCCAGCAGCTTAGGGCAGAATAGCAATCAGCCCCAGCATTTT.

The CDR3 coding sequence is TGTGCCAGCAGCTTAGGGCAGGGCCCCTCTGGAAACACCATATATTTT. It yields the protein CASSLGQGPSGNTIYF. The rearrangement joins TRBV11-2 to TRBJ1-3; possible D gene TRBD1, 5 bases. The length of the CDR3 is 16 residues. The V end was cut by 1 base, the J end by 0 bases, with 10 bases between. Germline V gene lookup returns CDR1 SGHAT and CDR2 FQNNGV.

The CDR3 protein is CASSPRLAPDTQYF. In nucleotides, the CDR3 is TGTGCCAGCAGCCCACGACTAGCCCCAGATACGCAGTATTTT. This chain links TRBV9 with TRBJ2-3, with 7 nucleotides matching TRBD2. The V and J ends lost 4 bases and 4 bases, in that order; junction bases with no gene match: 6. The length of the CDR3 is 14 residues. Per the germline V gene, CDR1 is SGDLS and CDR2 is YYNGEE.

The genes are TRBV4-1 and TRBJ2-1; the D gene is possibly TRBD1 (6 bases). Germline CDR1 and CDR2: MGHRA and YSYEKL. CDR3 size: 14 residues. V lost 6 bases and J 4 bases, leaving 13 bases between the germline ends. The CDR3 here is CASSPRTAYNEQFF. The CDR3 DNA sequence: TGCGCCAGCAGTCCCAGGACAGCATACAATGAGCAGTTCTTC.

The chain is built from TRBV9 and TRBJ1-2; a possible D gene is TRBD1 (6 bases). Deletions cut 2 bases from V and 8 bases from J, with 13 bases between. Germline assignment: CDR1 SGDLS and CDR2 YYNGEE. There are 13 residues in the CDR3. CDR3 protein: CASSVPGHGGYTF. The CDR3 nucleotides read TGTGCCAGCAGCGTCCCGGGACATGGGGGCTACACCTTC.

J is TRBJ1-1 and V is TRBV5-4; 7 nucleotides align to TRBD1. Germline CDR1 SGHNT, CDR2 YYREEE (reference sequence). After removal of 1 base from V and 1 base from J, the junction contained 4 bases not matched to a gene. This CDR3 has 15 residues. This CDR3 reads CASSLRAGGNTEAFF. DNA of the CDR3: TGTGCCAGCAGCTTGCGGGCAGGGGGGAACACTGAAGCTTTCTTT.

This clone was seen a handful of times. The CDR3 loop is CAWSGTDPGVYGNQPQHF. The DNA of the CDR3 is TGTGCCTGGAGTGGGACAGACCCAGGGGTTTATGGCAATCAGCCCCAGCATTTT. This rearrangement joins TRBV30 to TRBJ1-5, with D possibly being TRBD1 (6 bases). CDR3 size: 18 residues. CDR1 and CDR2 (germline): GTSNPN, SVGIG (reference sequence). Trimming stripped 1 base from V and 2 bases from J, with 21 bases between.

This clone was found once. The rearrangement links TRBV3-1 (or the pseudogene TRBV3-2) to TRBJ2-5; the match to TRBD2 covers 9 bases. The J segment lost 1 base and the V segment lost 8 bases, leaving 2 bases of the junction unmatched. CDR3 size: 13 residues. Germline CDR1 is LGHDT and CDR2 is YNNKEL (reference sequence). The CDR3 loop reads CASAGGAQETQYF. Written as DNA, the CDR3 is TGTGCCAGCGCGGGGGGGGCCCAAGAGACCCAGTACTTC.

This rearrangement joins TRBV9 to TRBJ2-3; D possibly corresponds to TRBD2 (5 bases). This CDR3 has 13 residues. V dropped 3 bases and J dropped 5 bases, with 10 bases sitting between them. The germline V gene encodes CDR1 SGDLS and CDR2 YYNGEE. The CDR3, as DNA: TGTGCCAGCAGCGGGCGGGCTGTAGATACGCAGTATTTT. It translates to CASSGRAVDTQYF.

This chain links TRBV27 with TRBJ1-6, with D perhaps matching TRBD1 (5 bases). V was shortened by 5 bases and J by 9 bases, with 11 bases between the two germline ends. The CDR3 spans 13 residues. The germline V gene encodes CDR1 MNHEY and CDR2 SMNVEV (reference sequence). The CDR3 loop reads CASSPSTVSPLHF. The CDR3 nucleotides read TGTGCCAGCAGTCCCTCGACAGTTTCACCCCTCCACTTT.

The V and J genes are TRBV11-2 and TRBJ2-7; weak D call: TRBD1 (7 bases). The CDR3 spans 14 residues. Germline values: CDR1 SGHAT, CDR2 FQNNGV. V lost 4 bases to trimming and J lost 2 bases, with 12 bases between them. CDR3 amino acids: CASSWGRGAYEQYF. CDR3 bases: TGTGCCAGCAGCTGGGGCAGGGGGGCCTACGAGCAGTACTTC.

CDR3 in DNA: TGCGCCAGCAGTGATAATTTTGTGGGACTAGCGTATTTCTTC. The encoded protein is CASSDNFVGLAYFF. The rearrangement uses TRBV10-2 and TRBJ2-1, with 10 nucleotides matching TRBD2. Trimming cost V 3 bases and J 16 bases; bases outside gene matches: 12. Germline CDR1 and CDR2: WSHSY and SAAADI. The CDR3 totals 14 residues.

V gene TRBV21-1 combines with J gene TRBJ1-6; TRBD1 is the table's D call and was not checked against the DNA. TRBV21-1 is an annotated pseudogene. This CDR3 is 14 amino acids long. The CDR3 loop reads CASSKTDHNSPLHF. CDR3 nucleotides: TGTGCCAGCAGCAAGACAGACCATAATTCACCCCTCCACTTT.

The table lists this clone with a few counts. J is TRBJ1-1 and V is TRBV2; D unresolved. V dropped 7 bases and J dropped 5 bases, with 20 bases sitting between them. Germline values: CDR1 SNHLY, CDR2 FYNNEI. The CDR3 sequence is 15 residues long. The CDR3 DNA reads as TGTGCCAGCACCCCCCGAGGACGAGGGTTGACTGAAGCTTTCTTT. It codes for CASTPRGRGLTEAFF.

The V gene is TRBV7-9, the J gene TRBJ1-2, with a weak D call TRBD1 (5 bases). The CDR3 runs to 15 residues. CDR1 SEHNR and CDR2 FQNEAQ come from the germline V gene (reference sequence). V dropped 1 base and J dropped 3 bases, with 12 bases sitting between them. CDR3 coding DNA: TGTGCCAGCAGCTTAGACTTCGGCAGGGACTATGGCTACACCTTC. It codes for CASSLDFGRDYGYTF.